The present T cell receptor beta chain was sequenced within a study of blood T cell repertoires in COVID-19. The authors' processing: Cell counts per sample came from amplifying reference gene primers. Assay: immunoSEQ multiplex PCR; the TCRdb copy retains only in-frame clones and omits some. The V and J calls and the clone size are those of that table, but D and trimming were determined from the DNA. The data hold approximately 450,000 clones, with about 85% observed a single time. Participants had their cohort set by participant-reported clinical history. The receptor was isolated from a woman between 18 and 30 years old with acute COVID-19. The sequenced material came from PBMCs or T cells enriched from blood (not recorded which).

The CDR3 reads CASSQAWPGPHYGYTF. The CDR3 region has the DNA TGTGCCAGCAGCCAAGCTTGGCCAGGGCCACACTATGGCTACACCTTC. The V gene is TRBV3-1 (or the pseudogene TRBV3-2), the J gene TRBJ1-2, with D possibly matching TRBD1 (5 bases). Germline V gene lookup returns CDR1 LGHDT and CDR2 YNNKEL (reference sequence). This CDR3 has 16 amino acids. Trimming left V 1 base short and J 3 bases short, with 15 bases between.